The source of this T cell receptor (beta chain) is a study of cytomegalovirus exposure and HLA in healthy donors. With 0 bases removed from V and 5 bases from J, the gap between germline ends came to 12 bases. Looked up from germline, CDR1 is MNHNY and CDR2 is SVGAGI (reference sequence). The CDR3 runs to 15 residues. The PCR made use of 60 Vbeta and 13 Jbeta primers. The protocol was immunoSEQ multiplex PCR, while the TCRdb copy is restricted to in-frame clones and leaves out a portion. This sample has 35,000 to 40,000 clones; about 66% occur once, and the top ten carry 18%. This sequence originates from a man aged 50 or older in good health and CMV-seropositive. V gene TRBV6-6 combines with J gene TRBJ2-3, with D perhaps TRBD2 (6 bases). Sequenced: PBMCs. The DNA of the CDR3 is TGTGCCAGCAGTTACTCGTCCGCGGGGTTAGATACGCAGTATTTT. This encodes CASSYSSAGLDTQYF.